The 21 T cell receptor beta chains given below trace back to one sample, sequenced in a study of early T cells in non-severe SARS-CoV-2 infection. TCRdb analysed the 5' RACE reads with MiXCR anew, one entry per CDR3 protein. The repertoire consists of over 85,000 distinct CDR3 sequences, with roughly 12% occurring once and the leading ten covering 3% to 4.5%. The source material was whole blood, sampled at baseline. The receptors were sampled from an adult who was a healthcare worker with PCR-confirmed SARS-CoV-2 infection or an uninfected control (not recorded which).

This clonotype has a handful of counts. In nucleotides, the CDR3 is TGTGCCAGCAGTTACGACGGACAGGGAGTAGGCTACACCTTC. Encoded protein: CASSYDGQGVGYTF. This rearrangement joins TRBV6-6 to TRBJ1-2, with 8 bases fitting TRBD1. The CDR3 runs to 14 residues. The V and J ends lost 2 bases and 8 bases, in that order; junction bases with no gene match: 7. CDR1 is MNHNY and CDR2 is SVGAGI in the germline V gene (reference sequence).

This clonotype was detected many times. The V call is TRBV28, the J call TRBJ1-4, with D perhaps matching TRBD1 (6 bases). The CDR3 runs 14 residues. V lost 3 bases, J lost 5 bases, and 10 bases lay in between. Looked up from germline, CDR1 is MDHEN and CDR2 is SYDVKM. CDR3 protein: CASSLRTENEKLFF. CDR3 sequence (DNA): TGTGCCAGCAGTTTGCGGACAGAAAATGAAAAACTGTTTTTT.

This clonotype was seen repeatedly, ten times or more. This chain joins TRBV18 and TRBJ2-2; no definite D call. V lost 0 bases and J lost 1, with 0 bases in between. The germline CDR1 and CDR2 sequences are KGHSH and LQKENI. CDR3 length: 13 amino acids. This CDR3 is CASSPPNTGELFF. The DNA for the CDR3 is TGTGCCAGCTCACCACCGAACACCGGGGAGCTGTTTTTT. Full variable domain (rest looked up from reference TRBV18 and TRBJ2-2): NAGVMQNPRHLVRRRGQEARLRCSPMKGHSHVYWYRQLPEEGLKFMVYLQKENIIDESGMPKERFSAEFPKEGPSILRIQQVVRGDSAAYFCASSPPNTGELFFGEGSRLTVL.

This clonotype was detected many times. V gene TRBV19 combines with J gene TRBJ2-7; 7 nucleotides match TRBD1. V shed 2 bases, J shed 7 bases, and the junction held 14 bases outside the gene matches. This CDR3 is 16 amino acids long. Germline CDR1 reads LNHDA; CDR2 reads SQIVND (reference sequence). The CDR3 DNA reads as TGTGCCAGTAGTATAAGGGGGCAAGGGGGTTTGGAAGAGCAGTACTTC. This sequence encodes CASSIRGQGGLEEQYF.

This clonotype was picked up a small number of times. The CDR3 loop reads CASSLYISEAFF. The CDR3, as DNA: TGTGCCAGCAGTTTATACATTTCCGAAGCTTTCTTT. The genes are TRBV12-3 or TRBV12-4 and TRBJ1-1; D unresolved. Trimming took off 2 bases at V and 8 bases at J, with 9 bases between the two ends. There are 12 residues in the CDR3.

The chain uses TRBV10-2 and TRBJ2-1; TRBD2 agrees at 11 bases. The CDR3 covers 16 residues. J gave up 0 bases and V 8 bases, and 6 bases lay outside the gene matches. CDR1 WSHSY and CDR2 SAAADI come from the germline V gene. CDR3 nucleotides: TGCGCCAGCGCTCGACTAGCGGGGAACTCCTACAATGAGCAGTTCTTC. It specifies CASARLAGNSYNEQFF.

This clonotype appeared many times. V gene TRBV27 combines with J gene TRBJ1-5, with 9 nucleotides matching TRBD1. Trimming removed 6 bases from V and 9 bases from J; junction bases left unmatched: 6. CDR1 is MNHEY and CDR2 is SMNVEV in the germline V gene (reference sequence). This CDR3 is 13 amino acids long. The CDR3 DNA reads as TGTGCCAGCAGCTGGGACAGGGAACGGCCCCAGCATTTT. Its protein product is CASSWDRERPQHF.

This clonotype was seen only a few times. In DNA, the CDR3 is TGTGCCAGCACGGCTAGCGGATGGTCCTACGAGCAGTACTTC. The encoded protein is CASTASGWSYEQYF. The chain couples TRBV2 to TRBJ2-7, with 7 bases fitting TRBD2. J was trimmed by 1 base and V by 7 bases; bases with no gene match: 7. The CDR3 spans 14 residues. Germline V CDR1 and CDR2: SNHLY, FYNNEI.

Remarks on this clonotype: A much larger clone differs by one base, so this may be a read error. The chain is built from TRBV4-2 and TRBJ2-1; a weak D match, TRBD2 (6 bases). V dropped 4 bases and J dropped 6 bases, with 10 bases sitting between them. Germline lookup yields CDR1 LGHNA and CDR2 YNFKEQ. The CDR3 loop spans 13 amino acids. CDR3: CASSPRGTNEQFF. DNA for the CDR3: TGTGCCAGCAGCCCCCGGGGGACCAATGAGCAGTTCTTC.

The V and J genes are TRBV11-2 and TRBJ1-3, with D unclear. The CDR3 runs 15 residues. The V end lost 1 base, the J end lost 0 bases, and 7 bases lay between the germline ends. Germline lookup yields CDR1 SGHAT and CDR2 FQNNGV. The CDR3 loop is CASSLVRYSGNTIYF. The CDR3 nucleotides are TGTGCCAGCAGCTTAGTAAGGTACTCTGGAAACACCATATATTTT.

This rearrangement joins TRBV27 to TRBJ2-2, with TRBD2 identical over 7 bases. After removal of 7 bases from V and 5 bases from J, the junction contained 7 bases not matched to a gene. Germline V gene sequence: CDR1 MNHEY, CDR2 SMNVEV (reference sequence). This CDR3 contains 14 residues. CDR3 in amino acids: CASMRAGLTGELFF. The CDR3, as DNA: TGTGCCAGCATGCGAGCGGGACTAACCGGGGAGCTGTTTTTT.

This clonotype was seen only a few times. The V call is TRBV29-1, the J call TRBJ1-2; D gene uncertain. The CDR3 length is 10 residues. Trimming removed 7 bases from V and 4 bases from J, with 7 bases in between. Germline assignment: CDR1 SQVTM and CDR2 ANQGSEA. The CDR3 sequence is CSADIYGYTF. The CDR3 DNA is TGCAGCGCTGACATCTATGGCTACACCTTC.

V gene TRBV29-1 combines with J gene TRBJ2-3; 15 bases line up with TRBD2. The CDR3 extends over 15 amino acids. Trimming cost V 7 bases and J 3 bases; bases outside gene matches: 5. Germline V gene sequence: CDR1 SQVTM, CDR2 ANQGSEA. In DNA form, the CDR3 reads TGCAGCGGGTCAGGGACTAGCGGGGGGACAGATACGCAGTATTTT. It encodes CSGSGTSGGTDTQYF.

This clonotype was recorded a few times. V usage is TRBV7-3 and J usage is TRBJ2-7; 8 bases are a match to TRBD1. This CDR3 spans 16 amino acids. In germline, CDR1 is SGHTA, CDR2 FQGTGA. J was trimmed by 5 bases and V by 4 bases; bases with no gene match: 13. The CDR3 DNA reads as TGTGCCAGCAGCTCGATAGGCAGGACAGGGAGAGACGAGCAGTACTTC. Residues: CASSSIGRTGRDEQYF.

CDR3 sequence (DNA): TGTGCCTGGAGCACAGGGTTACAAGAGACCCAGTACTTC. Translating gives CAWSTGLQETQYF. The chain links TRBV30 to TRBJ2-5; D possibly corresponds to TRBD1 (6 bases). The V gene lost 3 bases and the J gene lost 2 bases, with 10 bases spanning the gap. The CDR3 is 13 residues long. In germline, CDR1 is GTSNPN, CDR2 SVGIG (reference sequence).

This chain uses TRBV6-1 with TRBJ1-2; the match to TRBD1 covers 9 bases. V dropped 11 bases and J dropped 0; count of bases not matched to a gene: 13. The CDR3 is made up of 16 amino acids. Germline V gene data show CDR1 as MNHNS and CDR2 as SASEGT. The CDR3 loop is CAVVEQGAPANYGYTF. The CDR3 DNA reads TGTGCCGTTGTTGAACAGGGGGCGCCTGCTAACTATGGCTACACCTTC.

This chain links TRBV30 with TRBJ2-2; maybe TRBD2 (6 bases). CDR3 length: 14 residues. The germline V gene encodes CDR1 GTSNPN and CDR2 SVGIG (reference sequence). V was cut by 0 bases and J by 5 bases, with 10 bases left in between. The CDR3 protein is CAWSVRGVTGELFF. The CDR3 DNA is TGTGCCTGGAGTGTACGCGGGGTTACCGGGGAGCTGTTTTTT.

This clonotype came up many times. V is TRBV28 and J is TRBJ2-3; the match to TRBD2 covers 9 bases. The germline V gene encodes CDR1 MDHEN and CDR2 SYDVKM. The CDR3 runs 16 residues. The V gene end was trimmed by 6 bases and the J gene end by 1 base; junction bases not matched to a gene: 8. CDR3 sequence (DNA): TGTGCCAGCAGCCCCGCGGCGGGAGGGGGCACAGATACGCAGTATTTT. Residues: CASSPAAGGGTDTQYF.

The chain couples TRBV12-3 or TRBV12-4 to TRBJ2-2, with 10 bases lining up with TRBD2. The CDR3 runs to 15 residues. With 5 bases clipped from V and 6 bases from J, the junction kept 6 bases outside the gene matches. The CDR3 DNA is TGTGCCAGCAGTCGGACTAGCGGCTATTCCGGGGAGCTGTTTTTT. Translation gives CASSRTSGYSGELFF.

This clonotype appeared many times. The V gene is TRBV29-1, the J gene TRBJ2-3; D is unclear. This CDR3 is 10 amino acids long. V gave up 3 bases and J gave up 6 bases, with 4 bases separating them. CDR1 is SQVTM, CDR2 ANQGSEA, per germline. The CDR3 spells CSVEGDTQYF. DNA of the CDR3: TGCAGCGTTGAGGGCGATACGCAGTATTTT.

This clonotype turned up a few times. The chain combines TRBV19 with TRBJ1-2; D possibly corresponds to TRBD1 (5 bases). The length of the CDR3 is 15 residues. Germline values: CDR1 LNHDA, CDR2 SQIVND (reference sequence). The germline V and J ends were trimmed by 3 bases and 3 bases, with 14 bases remaining between them. CDR3 region: CASSISAGTYYGYTF. The CDR3 nucleotides are TGTGCCAGTAGTATTTCGGCGGGGACCTACTATGGCTACACCTTC. Looking up the rest from reference TRBV19 and TRBJ1-2 gives the full variable domain: DGGITQSPKYLFRKEGQNVTLSCEQNLNHDAMYWYRQDPGQGLRLIYYSQIVNDFQKGDIAEGYSVSREKKESFPLTVTSAQKNPTAFYLCASSISAGTYYGYTFGSGTRLTVV.